The 22 T cell receptor beta chains listed next were all sequenced from one sample in a study of Graves' ophthalmopathy and Graves' hyperthyroidism. The sequenced template was RNA, covering the TCR beta CDR3 region. After a first-round RT-PCR with HTBI primers, a second-round multiplex PCR was run. One entry per CDR3 protein results from TCRdb running MiXCR on the multiplex PCR reads. The sample has 660,000 or so distinct CDR3 sequences; 35% to 50% are singletons. Sequencing was done on a sample of peripheral blood. The source is an adult man with Graves' ophthalmopathy.

Concerning this clonotype: The junction differs from germline at one of its ends, possibly a read error. The chain links TRBV2 to TRBJ2-5; 7 bases are shared with TRBD2. Germline CDR1 reads SNHLY; CDR2 reads FYNNEI. The CDR3 is 15 residues long. The CDR3 nucleotides read TGTGCCATCAGTCTATGGGGCAGCGGGGACGAGACCCAGTACTTC. The encoded protein is CAISLWGSGDETQYF.

To note about this clonotype: One base away lies a much larger clone, so this may be a sequencing read error. No conserved phenylalanine or tryptophan ends this CDR3, so it is likely a read error. The chain carries TRBV20-1 and TRBJ1-4; D is ambiguous. Germline V gene sequence: CDR1 DFQATT, CDR2 SNEGSKA (reference sequence). With 5 bases removed from V and 3 bases from J, the gap between germline ends came to 13 bases. The CDR3 is 14 residues long. This chain's CDR3 is CSAERQGANEKLFL. The DNA for the CDR3 is TGCAGTGCTGAAAGACAAGGAGCTAATGAAAAACTGTTTCTT.

The chain combines TRBV2 with TRBJ2-5, with D possibly TRBD1 on 7 matching bases. Germline values: CDR1 SNHLY, CDR2 FYNNEI. V was cut by 8 bases and J by 1 base, with 20 bases left in between. The CDR3 runs to 16 residues. CDR3 residues: CASSPPGDSRQETQYF. CDR3 coding DNA: TGTGCCAGCTCACCACCGGGGGACAGCCGCCAAGAGACCCAGTACTTC. The full variable domain, in which reference TRBV2 and TRBJ2-5 provide the parts outside the CDR3, is EPEVTQTPSHQVTQMGQEVILRCVPISNHLYFYWYRQILGQKVEFLVSFYNNEISEKSEIFDDQFSVERPDGSNFTLKIRSTKLEDSAMYFCASSPPGDSRQETQYFGPGTRLLVL.

In this sample, this clonotype turned up many times. The chain uses TRBV19 and TRBJ2-7, with 10 nucleotides matching TRBD2. This CDR3 region has 13 residues. Trimming at V came to 9 bases and at J to 4 bases, leaving 6 bases not matched to a gene. CDR1 LNHDA and CDR2 SQIVND come from the germline V gene (reference sequence). CDR3 sequence: CASRASGSYEQYF. CDR3 bases: TGTGCCAGCAGGGCTAGCGGGAGTTACGAGCAGTACTTC.

This clonotype has just a few counts. This sequence joins TRBV5-4 and TRBJ1-1, with 8 bases that match TRBD1. The CDR3 consists of 16 residues. Germline CDR1 and CDR2: SGHNT and YYREEE (reference sequence). The junction had 9 bases not matched to a gene; V was cut back by 4 bases and J by 1 base. The CDR3 here is CASSQVQGATNTEAFF. The DNA for the CDR3 is TGTGCCAGCAGCCAAGTTCAGGGGGCAACGAACACTGAAGCTTTCTTT.

About this clonotype itself: The conserved phenylalanine or tryptophan normally closing the CDR3 is absent here, so this likely arose from a read error. It is unclear where the CDR3 begins or ends on the DNA, so no DNA is shown, and the CDR3 is as TCRdb lists it. The V call is TRBV7-2, the J call TRBJ1-3; TRBD1, the table's D call, was not compared with the DNA. The CDR3 spans 8 residues, counting both ends. The germline V gene has CDR1 SGHTA and CDR2 FQGNSA. This chain's CDR3 is CASSQRTG.

J is TRBJ2-7 and V is TRBV15, with 8 bases identical to TRBD2. With 0 bases clipped from V and 7 bases from J, the junction kept 8 bases outside the gene matches. This CDR3 region has 15 residues. CDR1 and CDR2 (germline): LNHNV, YYDKDF (reference sequence). CDR3 nucleotides: TGTGCCACCAGCAGAGATGGGGGCGGGAGGAAGGAGCAGTACTTC. Translated: CATSRDGGGRKEQYF. Based on the CDR3 plus reference TRBV15 and TRBJ2-7, the full variable domain is DAMVIQNPRYQVTQFGKPVTLSCSQTLNHNVMYWYQQKSSQAPKLLFHYYDKDFNNEADTPDNFQSRRPNTSFCFLDIRSPGLGDTAMYLCATSRDGGGRKEQYFGPGTRLTVT.

Points on this clonotype: The CDR3 end shows no conserved phenylalanine or tryptophan, and so a read error is likely. The genes are TRBV2 and TRBJ2-7, with a possible D match to TRBD2 (6 bases). V gave up 6 bases and J gave up 7 bases, with 16 bases separating them. Germline V gives CDR1 SNHLY, CDR2 FYNNEI. The CDR3 loop spans 13 amino acids. CDR3 sequence (DNA): TGTGCCAGCAGCCAAGGACTACCTCTGGAGCAGTACCTC. Protein: CASSQGLPLEQYL.

In its sample, this clonotype was seen many times. V usage is TRBV9 and J usage is TRBJ2-7, with D perhaps matching TRBD2 (5 bases). The ends were cut back, 0 bases at V and 3 bases at J, with 10 bases in the middle. Looked up from germline, CDR1 is SGDLS and CDR2 is YYNGEE. The CDR3 has 14 amino acids. CDR3 coding DNA: TGTGCCAGCAGCGTAGGTTCCGGGGACTACGAGCAGTACTTC. Amino acids: CASSVGSGDYEQYF.

This chain uses TRBV2 with TRBJ2-7; D is tentatively TRBD1 or TRBD2 (7 bases each). Looked up from germline, CDR1 is SNHLY and CDR2 is FYNNEI. CDR3 length equals 14 residues. The germline V and J ends were trimmed by 7 bases and 7 bases, with 20 bases remaining between them. CDR3 sequence: CASKGAAGANEQYF. The CDR3 coding sequence is TGTGCCAGCAAGGGGGCCGCGGGGGCAAATGAGCAGTACTTC.

The sample holds a few counts of this clonotype. This sequence joins TRBV11-2 and TRBJ1-1, with a weak D call TRBD1 (6 bases). The V end was cut by 2 bases, the J end by 6 bases, with 13 bases between. The germline V gene encodes CDR1 SGHAT and CDR2 FQNNGV. This CDR3 is built from 14 residues. CDR3 loop: CASSLTGLEAEAFF. CDR3 nucleotides: TGTGCCAGCAGCTTAACAGGGCTCGAGGCTGAAGCTTTCTTT.

This clonotype was recorded many times. V gene TRBV5-6 combines with J gene TRBJ2-6, with 10 bases matching TRBD1. CDR1 is SGHDT, CDR2 YYEEEE, per germline. V was clipped by 6 bases and J by 1 base; unmatched bases: 7. The CDR3 spans 17 residues. For the CDR3, the DNA is TGTGCCAGCACATCCGGGACAGGGGTATCTGGGGCCAACGTCCTGACTTTC. This sequence encodes CASTSGTGVSGANVLTF.

This clonotype was picked up many times. The V gene is TRBV24-1, the J gene TRBJ1-5; no firm D call. CDR1 is KGHDR and CDR2 is SFDVKD in the germline V gene. The CDR3 spans 15 residues. Trimming cost V 2 bases and J 0 bases, with 7 bases left between them. CDR3 in amino acids: CATSDSEGSNQPQHF. CDR3 sequence (DNA): TGTGCCACCAGTGATTCGGAAGGTAGCAATCAGCCCCAGCATTTT.

This clonotype appeared many times. This chain joins TRBV25-1 and TRBJ1-2; D is ambiguous. This CDR3 has 12 residues. V lost 6 bases and J lost 2, with 7 bases in between. CDR1 is MGHDK, CDR2 SYGVNS, per germline. This CDR3 reads CASSEINYGYTF. The DNA for the CDR3 is TGTGCCAGCAGCGAGATCAACTATGGCTACACCTTC.

This clonotype appeared many times. V gene TRBV7-9 combines with J gene TRBJ1-5, with D hard to call. The ends were cut back, 5 bases at V and 5 bases at J, with 10 bases in the middle. This CDR3 spans 13 amino acids. Germline V gene sequence: CDR1 SEHNR, CDR2 FQNEAQ (reference sequence). Here the CDR3 DNA reads TGTGCCAGCAGCCCGCTGGCGGATCAGCCCCAGCATTTT. Translation gives CASSPLADQPQHF.

This clonotype was detected a few times. This chain connects TRBV6-5 to TRBJ1-2, with 7 positions matching TRBD1. This CDR3 is 15 amino acids long. Germline V CDR1 and CDR2: MNHEY, SVGAGI. The trim removed 1 base at V and 4 bases at J, leaving 6 bases unmatched. The CDR3 loop is CASSYFSGQPYGYTF. DNA for the CDR3: TGTGCCAGCAGTTACTTTTCGGGACAGCCCTATGGCTACACCTTC.

There are many counts of this clonotype. The rearrangement links TRBV5-1 to TRBJ1-1, with unresolved D. CDR3 length: 11 residues. Trimming cost V 4 bases and J 7 bases, with 8 bases left between them. Germline CDR1 is SGHRS and CDR2 is YFSETQ. The CDR3 reads CASSNRFEAFF. The CDR3 nucleotides read TGCGCCAGCAGCAACCGGTTTGAAGCTTTCTTT.

This clonotype was recorded at least ten times. V and J are TRBV6-6 and TRBJ1-5, with TRBD1 as a possible D gene (5 bases). CDR3 size: 17 residues. The germline gives CDR1 MNHNY, CDR2 SVGAGI (reference sequence). V shed 0 bases and J shed 7 bases, with 19 bases lying between them. CDR3 residues: CASSYSTWAGRPQPQHF. The CDR3 DNA reads as TGTGCCAGCAGTTACTCGACCTGGGCAGGGCGGCCGCAGCCCCAGCATTTT.

Notes on this clonotype: The CDR3 carries no conserved terminal phenylalanine or tryptophan, so it likely arises from a read error. The DNA is omitted, as the CDR3 cannot be located on it reliably, and the CDR3 follows TCRdb's listing. The chain uses TRBV29-1 and TRBJ1-2. The CDR3 region is 11 residues in length, termini included. The germline V gene encodes CDR1 SQVTM and CDR2 ANQGSEA. The CDR3 spells CSVEVNYGHTI.

This clonotype has a count of ten or more. The V gene is TRBV20-1, the J gene TRBJ1-5, with TRBD1 matching 10 bases. In germline, CDR1 is DFQATT, CDR2 SNEGSKA (reference sequence). Losses at the gene ends were 5 bases for V and 6 bases for J; bases not matched to a gene: 4. This CDR3 is built from 13 residues. The chain's CDR3 is CSAGRQGAQPQHF. In DNA, the CDR3 is TGCAGTGCTGGCCGACAGGGGGCTCAGCCCCAGCATTTT.

At least ten counts were recorded for this clonotype. The gene calls are TRBV20-1 and TRBJ2-7; D tentatively fits TRBD1 or TRBD2 (6 bases each). V dropped 6 bases and J dropped 2 bases, with 17 bases sitting between them. Germline V gene data show CDR1 as DFQATT and CDR2 as SNEGSKA (reference sequence). The CDR3 extends over 14 amino acids. Written as DNA, the CDR3 is TGCAGTGCGGGAGAGTACGGGGGCACCTACGAGCAGTACTTC. It codes for CSAGEYGGTYEQYF.

This clonotype came up many times. The rearrangement uses TRBV10-3 and TRBJ1-2; tentative D call: TRBD1 (6 bases). The germline V and J ends were trimmed by 7 bases and 8 bases, with 20 bases remaining between them. The CDR3 consists of 14 residues. CDR1 and CDR2 (germline): ENHRY, SYGVKD. The CDR3 protein is CAITAEGGLVGYTF. Written as DNA, the CDR3 is TGTGCCATCACAGCCGAGGGGGGGCTTGTGGGCTACACCTTC.